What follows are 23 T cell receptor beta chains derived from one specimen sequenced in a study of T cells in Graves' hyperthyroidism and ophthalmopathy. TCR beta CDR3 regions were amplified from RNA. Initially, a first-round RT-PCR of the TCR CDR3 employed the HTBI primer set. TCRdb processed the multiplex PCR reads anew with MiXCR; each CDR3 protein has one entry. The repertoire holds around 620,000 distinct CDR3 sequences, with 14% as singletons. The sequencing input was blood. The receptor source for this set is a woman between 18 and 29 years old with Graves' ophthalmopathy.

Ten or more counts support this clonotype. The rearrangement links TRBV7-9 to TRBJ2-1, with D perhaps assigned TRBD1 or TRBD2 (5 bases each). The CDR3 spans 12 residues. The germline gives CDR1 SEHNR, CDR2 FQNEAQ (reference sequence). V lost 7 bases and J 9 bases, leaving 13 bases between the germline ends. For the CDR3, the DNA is TGTGCCAGCACCCTGGGGGTCGGTGAGCAGTTCTTC. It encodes CASTLGVGEQFF.

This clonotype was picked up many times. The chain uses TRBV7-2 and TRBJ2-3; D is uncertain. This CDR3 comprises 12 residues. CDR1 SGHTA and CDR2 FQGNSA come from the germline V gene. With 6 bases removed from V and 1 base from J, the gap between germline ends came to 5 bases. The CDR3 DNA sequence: TGTGCCAGCAGTTCCCGCACAGATACGCAGTATTTT. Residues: CASSSRTDTQYF.

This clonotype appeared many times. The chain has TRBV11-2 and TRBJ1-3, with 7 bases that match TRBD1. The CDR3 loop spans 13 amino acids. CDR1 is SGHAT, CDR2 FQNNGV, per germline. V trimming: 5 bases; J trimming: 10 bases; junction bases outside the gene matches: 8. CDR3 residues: CASSLGQEETIYF. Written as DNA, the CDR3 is TGTGCCAGCAGCCTCGGACAGGAGGAGACCATATATTTT.

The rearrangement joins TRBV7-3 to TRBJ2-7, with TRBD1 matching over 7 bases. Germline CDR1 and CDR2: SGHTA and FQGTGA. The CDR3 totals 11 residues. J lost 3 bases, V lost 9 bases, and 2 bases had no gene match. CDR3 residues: CARHRGYEQYF. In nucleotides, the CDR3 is TGTGCCAGACACAGGGGCTACGAGCAGTACTTC. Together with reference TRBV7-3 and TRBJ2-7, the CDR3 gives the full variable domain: GAGVSQTPSNKVTEKGKYVELRCDPISGHTALYWYRQSLGQGPEFLIYFQGTGAADDSGLPNDRFFAVRPEGSVSTLKIQRTERGDSAVYLCARHRGYEQYFGPGTRLTVT.

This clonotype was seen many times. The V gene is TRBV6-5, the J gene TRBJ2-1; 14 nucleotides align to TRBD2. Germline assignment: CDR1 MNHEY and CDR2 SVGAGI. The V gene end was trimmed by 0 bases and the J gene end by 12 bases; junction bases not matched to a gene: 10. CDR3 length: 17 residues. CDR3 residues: CASSYSTGTSGSLRQFF. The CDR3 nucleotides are TGTGCCAGCAGTTACTCGACCGGGACTAGCGGGAGTTTACGGCAGTTCTTC.

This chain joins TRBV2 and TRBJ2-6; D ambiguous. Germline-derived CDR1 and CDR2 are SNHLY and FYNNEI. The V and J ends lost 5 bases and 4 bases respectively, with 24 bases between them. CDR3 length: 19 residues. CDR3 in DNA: TGTGCCAGCAGTTTAAAGGCCTCCCAAACAAGGTGGGGGGCCAACGTCCTGACTTTC. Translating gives CASSLKASQTRWGANVLTF.

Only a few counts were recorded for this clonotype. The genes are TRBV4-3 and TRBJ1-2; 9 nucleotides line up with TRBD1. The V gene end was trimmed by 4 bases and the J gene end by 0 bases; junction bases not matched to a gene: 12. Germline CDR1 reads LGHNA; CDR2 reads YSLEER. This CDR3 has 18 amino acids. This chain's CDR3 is CASSLAATGGSPNYGYTF. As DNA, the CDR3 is TGCGCCAGCAGCCTTGCAGCGACAGGGGGAAGCCCTAACTATGGCTACACCTTC.

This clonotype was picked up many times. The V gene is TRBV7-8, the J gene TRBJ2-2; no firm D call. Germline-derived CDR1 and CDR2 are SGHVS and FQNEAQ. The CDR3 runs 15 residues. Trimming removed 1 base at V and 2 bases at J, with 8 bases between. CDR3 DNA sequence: TGTGCCAGCAGCTTAGGTCGGGCCAACACCGGGGAGCTGTTTTTT. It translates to CASSLGRANTGELFF.

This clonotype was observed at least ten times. CDR3: CASRPIGSYNEQFF. In DNA, the CDR3 is TGTGCCAGCAGGCCTATAGGCTCCTACAATGAGCAGTTCTTC. This chain connects TRBV12-3 or TRBV12-4 to TRBJ2-1; D is uncertain. The V gene lost 6 bases and the J gene lost 0 bases, with 9 bases spanning the gap. The CDR3 runs 14 residues.

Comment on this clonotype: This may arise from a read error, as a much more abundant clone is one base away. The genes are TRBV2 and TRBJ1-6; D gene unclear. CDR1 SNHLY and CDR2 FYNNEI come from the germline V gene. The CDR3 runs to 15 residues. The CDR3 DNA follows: TGTGCCAGCAGGCGAGCGGAATCCTATAATCCACCCCTCCACTTT. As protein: CASRRAESYNPPLHF.

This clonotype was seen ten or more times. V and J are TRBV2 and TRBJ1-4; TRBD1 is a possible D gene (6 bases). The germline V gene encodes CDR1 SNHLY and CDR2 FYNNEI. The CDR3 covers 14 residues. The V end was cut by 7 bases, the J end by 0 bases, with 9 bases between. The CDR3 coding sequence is TGTGCCAGCAAGGACAGAACAACTAATGAAAAACTGTTTTTT. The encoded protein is CASKDRTTNEKLFF.

DNA for the CDR3: TGTGCCAGCTCACCAGGGGGCGAGAGCAATCAGCCCCAGCATTTT. Encoded protein: CASSPGGESNQPQHF. The rearrangement joins TRBV18 to TRBJ1-5, with TRBD1 as a possible D gene (6 bases). V was cut by 2 bases and J by 1 base, with 9 bases left in between. CDR3 length: 15 residues. In germline, CDR1 is KGHSH, CDR2 LQKENI.

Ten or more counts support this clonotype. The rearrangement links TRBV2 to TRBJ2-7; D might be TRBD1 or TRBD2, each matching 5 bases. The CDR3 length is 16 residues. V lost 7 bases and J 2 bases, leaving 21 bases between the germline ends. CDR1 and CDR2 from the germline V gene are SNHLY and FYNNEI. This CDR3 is CASINSPGTATYEQYF. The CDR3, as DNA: TGTGCCAGCATTAACTCTCCCGGGACGGCTACCTACGAGCAGTACTTC. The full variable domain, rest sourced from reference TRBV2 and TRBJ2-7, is EPEVTQTPSHQVTQMGQEVILRCVPISNHLYFYWYRQILGQKVEFLVSFYNNEISEKSEIFDDQFSVERPDGSNFTLKIRSTKLEDSAMYFCASINSPGTATYEQYFGPGTRLTVT.

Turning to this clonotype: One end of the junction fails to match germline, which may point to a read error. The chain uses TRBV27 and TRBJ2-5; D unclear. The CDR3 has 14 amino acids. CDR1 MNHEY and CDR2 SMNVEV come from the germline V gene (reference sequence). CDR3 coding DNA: TGTGCCCGCAGTTTATCGAGCCGCACGGAGACCCAGTACTTC. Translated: CARSLSSRTETQYF.

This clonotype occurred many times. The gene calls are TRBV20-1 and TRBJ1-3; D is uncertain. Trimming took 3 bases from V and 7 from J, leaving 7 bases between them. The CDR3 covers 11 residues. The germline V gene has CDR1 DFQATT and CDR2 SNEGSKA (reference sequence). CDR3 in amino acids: CSARIRNTIYF. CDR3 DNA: TGCAGTGCTAGGATCAGGAACACCATATATTTT.

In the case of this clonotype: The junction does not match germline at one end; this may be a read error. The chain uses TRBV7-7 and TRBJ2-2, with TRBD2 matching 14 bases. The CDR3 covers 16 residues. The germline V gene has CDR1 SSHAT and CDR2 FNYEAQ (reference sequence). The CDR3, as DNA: TGTGCTAGCAGCGCAGGGACTAGCGGGAGCCCGGGGAAGCTGTTTTTT. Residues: CASSAGTSGSPGKLFF.

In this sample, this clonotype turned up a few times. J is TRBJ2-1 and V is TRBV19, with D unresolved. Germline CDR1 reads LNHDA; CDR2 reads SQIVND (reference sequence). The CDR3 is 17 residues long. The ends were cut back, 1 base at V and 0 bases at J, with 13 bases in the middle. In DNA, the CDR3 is TGTGCCAGTAGTATAGCTGTCTGGAGAAGCTCCTACAATGAGCAGTTCTTC. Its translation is CASSIAVWRSSYNEQFF.

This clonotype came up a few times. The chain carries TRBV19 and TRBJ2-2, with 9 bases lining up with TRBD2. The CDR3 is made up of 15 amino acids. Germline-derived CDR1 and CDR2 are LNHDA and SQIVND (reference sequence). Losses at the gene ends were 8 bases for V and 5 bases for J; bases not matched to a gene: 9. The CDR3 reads CASDRSGSVTGELFF. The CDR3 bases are TGTGCCAGTGACCGTAGCGGGAGTGTTACCGGGGAGCTGTTTTTT.

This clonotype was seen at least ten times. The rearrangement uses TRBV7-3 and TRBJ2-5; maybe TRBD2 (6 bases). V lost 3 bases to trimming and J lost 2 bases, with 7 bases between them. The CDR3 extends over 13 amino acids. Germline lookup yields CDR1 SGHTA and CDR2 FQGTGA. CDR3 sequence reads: CASSLLAQETQYF. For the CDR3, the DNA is TGTGCCAGCAGCTTGCTAGCGCAAGAGACCCAGTACTTC.

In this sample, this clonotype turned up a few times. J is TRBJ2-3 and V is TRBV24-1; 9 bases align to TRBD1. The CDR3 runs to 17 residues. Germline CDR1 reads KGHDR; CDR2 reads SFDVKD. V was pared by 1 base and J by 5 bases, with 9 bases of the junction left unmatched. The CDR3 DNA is TGTGCCACCAGTGATTTCGGAACGACAGGGGGGGTAGATACGCAGTATTTT. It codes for CATSDFGTTGGVDTQYF.

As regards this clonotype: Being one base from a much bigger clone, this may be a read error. CDR3 DNA sequence: TGTGCCAGCAGCGAGGACAGGTACAATGAGCAGCTCTTC. Its translation is CASSEDRYNEQLF. The chain has TRBV12-3 or TRBV12-4 and TRBJ2-1; 7 bases align to TRBD1. This CDR3 spans 13 amino acids.

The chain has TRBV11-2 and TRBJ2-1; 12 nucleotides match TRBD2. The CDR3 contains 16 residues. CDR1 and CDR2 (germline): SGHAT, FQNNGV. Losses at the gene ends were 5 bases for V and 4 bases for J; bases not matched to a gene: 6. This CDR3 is CASSLGTSGPYNEQFF. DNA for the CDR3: TGTGCCAGCAGCCTCGGGACTAGCGGGCCATACAATGAGCAGTTCTTC. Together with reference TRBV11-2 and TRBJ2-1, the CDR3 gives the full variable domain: EAGVAQSPRYKIIEKRQSVAFWCNPISGHATLYWYQQILGQGPKLLIQFQNNGVVDDSQLPKDRFSAERLKGVDSTLKIQPAKLEDSAVYLCASSLGTSGPYNEQFFGPGTRLTVL.

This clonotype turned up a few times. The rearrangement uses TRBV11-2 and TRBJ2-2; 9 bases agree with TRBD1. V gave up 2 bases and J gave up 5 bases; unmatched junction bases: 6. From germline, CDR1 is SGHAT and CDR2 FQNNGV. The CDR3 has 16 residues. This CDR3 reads CASSLNRGRETGELFF. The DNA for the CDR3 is TGTGCCAGCAGCTTAAACAGGGGGCGCGAGACCGGGGAGCTGTTTTTT.